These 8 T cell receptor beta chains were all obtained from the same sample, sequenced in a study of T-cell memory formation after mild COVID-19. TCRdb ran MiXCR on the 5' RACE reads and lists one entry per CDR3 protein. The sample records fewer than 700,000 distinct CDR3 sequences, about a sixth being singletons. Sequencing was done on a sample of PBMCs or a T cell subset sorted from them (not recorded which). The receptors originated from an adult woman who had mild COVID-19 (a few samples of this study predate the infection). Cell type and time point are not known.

The CDR3 protein is CASSYSTRTEAFF. The CDR3 coding sequence is TGTGCCAGCAGTTACTCGACAAGGACTGAAGCTTTCTTT. The genes are TRBV6-6 and TRBJ1-1; D gene uncertain. Deletions cut 0 bases from V and 5 bases from J, with 7 bases between. The CDR3 length is 13 residues. CDR1 and CDR2 from the germline V gene are MNHNY and SVGAGI (reference sequence).

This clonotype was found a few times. The CDR3 sequence: CASSMVGRFPGYTF. The CDR3 bases are TGTGCCAGTAGTATGGTAGGGCGTTTCCCTGGCTACACCTTC. The rearrangement joins TRBV19 to TRBJ1-2; D call uncertain. V shed 3 bases and J shed 7 bases, with 15 bases lying between them. Germline values: CDR1 LNHDA, CDR2 SQIVND (reference sequence). The CDR3 extends over 14 amino acids.

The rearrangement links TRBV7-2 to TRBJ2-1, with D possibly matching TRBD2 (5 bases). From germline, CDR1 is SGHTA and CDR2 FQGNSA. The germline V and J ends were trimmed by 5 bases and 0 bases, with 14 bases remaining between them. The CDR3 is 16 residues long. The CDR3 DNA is TGTGCCAGCAGCCCCGGCGGACTCAGCTCCTACAATGAGCAGTTCTTC. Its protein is CASSPGGLSSYNEQFF.

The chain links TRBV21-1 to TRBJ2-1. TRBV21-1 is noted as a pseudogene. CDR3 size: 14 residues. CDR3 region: CASSGRGSYNEQFF. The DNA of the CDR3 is TGTGCCAGCAGCGGCCGGGGCTCCTACAATGAGCAGTTCTTC.

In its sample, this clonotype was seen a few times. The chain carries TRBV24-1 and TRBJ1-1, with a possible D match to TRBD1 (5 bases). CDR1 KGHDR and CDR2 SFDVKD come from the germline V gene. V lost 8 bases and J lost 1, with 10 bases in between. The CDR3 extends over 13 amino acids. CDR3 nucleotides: TGTGCCACCAAAGGGGAGACGAACACTGAAGCTTTCTTT. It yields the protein CATKGETNTEAFF.

CDR3 amino acids: CASSSSRDRGPSEKLFF. The DNA of the CDR3 is TGTGCCAGCAGCTCGTCCCGGGACAGGGGGCCCAGTGAAAAACTGTTTTTT. V usage is TRBV5-6 and J usage is TRBJ1-4, with 12 bases that match TRBD1. CDR1 is SGHDT, CDR2 YYEEEE, per germline. CDR3 length equals 17 residues. After removal of 3 bases from V and 7 bases from J, the junction contained 10 bases not matched to a gene.

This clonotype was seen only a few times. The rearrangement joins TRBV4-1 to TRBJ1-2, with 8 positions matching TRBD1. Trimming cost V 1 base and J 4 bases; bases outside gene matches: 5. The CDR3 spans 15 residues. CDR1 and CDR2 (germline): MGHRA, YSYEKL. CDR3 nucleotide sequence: TGCGCCAGCAGCCAAGGGCAGGGGGCGTCCTATGGCTACACCTTC. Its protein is CASSQGQGASYGYTF.

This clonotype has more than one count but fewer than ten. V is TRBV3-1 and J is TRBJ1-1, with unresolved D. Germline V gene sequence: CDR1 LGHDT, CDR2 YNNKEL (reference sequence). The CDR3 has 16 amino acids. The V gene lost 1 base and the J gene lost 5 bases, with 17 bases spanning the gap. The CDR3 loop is CASSQGIRLRGTEAFF. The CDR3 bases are TGTGCCAGCAGCCAAGGTATCAGACTGCGTGGGACTGAAGCTTTCTTT.